This TCR beta chain was sequenced for a study of identifying expanded T cells in peripheral blood. Study results and limitations: Clone count variance between roughly 2-week samples rose with total template count.

The CDR3 consists of 14 residues. Trimming removed 3 bases at V and 3 bases at J, with 13 bases between. Germline CDR1 and CDR2: GTSNPN and SVGIG (reference sequence). Healthy donors had no documented immune events, such as infections, while sampled. Of note for this clone: Its antigen is still unknown.

Profiled with immunoSEQ multiplex PCR; TCRdb holds only in-frame clones, not every one. This table has roughly 56,000 clones, over 80% appearing once. The chain joins TRBV30 to TRBJ2-3; a weak D match, TRBD2 (7 bases). Sequenced sample: blood. This receptor was obtained from a person aged 18-70 years in good health. The CDR3 region is CAWRVQGGTDTQYF. The CDR3 nucleotides read TGTGCCTGGAGGGTACAGGGAGGGACAGATACGCAGTATTTT.